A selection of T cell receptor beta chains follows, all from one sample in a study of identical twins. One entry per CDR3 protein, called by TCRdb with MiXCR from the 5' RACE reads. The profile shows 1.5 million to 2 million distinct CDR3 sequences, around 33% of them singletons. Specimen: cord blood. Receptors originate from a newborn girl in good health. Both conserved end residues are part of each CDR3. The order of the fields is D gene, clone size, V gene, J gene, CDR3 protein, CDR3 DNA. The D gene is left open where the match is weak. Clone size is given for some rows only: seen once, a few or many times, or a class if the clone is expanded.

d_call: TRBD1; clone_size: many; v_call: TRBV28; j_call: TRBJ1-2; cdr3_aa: CASTLKPGGYGYTF; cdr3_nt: TGTGCCAGCACCTTAAAACCAGGGGGCTATGGCTACACCTTC
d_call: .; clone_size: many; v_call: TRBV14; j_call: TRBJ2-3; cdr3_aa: CASSQDNAGPRTDTQYF; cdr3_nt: TGTGCCAGCAGCCAAGATAATGCGGGCCCCCGGACAGATACGCAGTATTTT
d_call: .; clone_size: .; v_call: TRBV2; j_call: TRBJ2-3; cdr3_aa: CASQTGLRDTQYF; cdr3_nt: TGTGCCAGCCAGACGGGGTTGAGGGATACGCAGTATTTT
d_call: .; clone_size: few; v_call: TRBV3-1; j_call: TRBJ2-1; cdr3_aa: CASSQRGQRTHKDEQFF; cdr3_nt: TGTGCCAGCAGCCAAAGGGGCCAGCGGACTCATAAGGATGAGCAGTTCTTC
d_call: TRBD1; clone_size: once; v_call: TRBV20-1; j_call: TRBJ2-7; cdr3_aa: CSARAKQGAGEQYF; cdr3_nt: TGCAGTGCTAGAGCCAAACAGGGGGCGGGCGAGCAGTACTTC
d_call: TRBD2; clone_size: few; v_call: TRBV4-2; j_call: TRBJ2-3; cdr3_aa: CASSQDSLAGGTDTQYF; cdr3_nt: TGTGCCAGCAGCCAAGATTCTCTAGCGGGAGGCACAGATACGCAGTATTTT
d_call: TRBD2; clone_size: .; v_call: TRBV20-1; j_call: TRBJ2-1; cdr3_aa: CSAGSKLAGRDNEQFF; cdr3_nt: TGCAGTGCTGGCTCCAAACTAGCGGGAAGGGACAATGAGCAGTTCTTC
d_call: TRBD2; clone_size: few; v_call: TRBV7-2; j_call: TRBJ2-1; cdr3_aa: CASSWTSGRREQFF; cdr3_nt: TGTGCCAGCAGCTGGACTAGCGGGAGGCGGGAGCAGTTCTTC
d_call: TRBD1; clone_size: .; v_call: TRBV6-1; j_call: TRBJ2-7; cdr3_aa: CASSESWTGIYEQYF; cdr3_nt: TGTGCCAGCAGTGAATCCTGGACAGGGATCTACGAGCAGTACTTC
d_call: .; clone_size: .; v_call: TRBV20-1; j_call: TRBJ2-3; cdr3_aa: CSARVGAGTDTQYF; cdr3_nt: TGCAGTGCTAGAGTCGGCGCGGGTACAGATACGCAGTATTTT
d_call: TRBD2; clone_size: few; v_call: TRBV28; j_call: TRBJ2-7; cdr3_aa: CASSPQGLAAYEQYF; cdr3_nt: TGTGCCAGCAGTCCTCAAGGACTAGCGGCTTACGAGCAGTACTTC
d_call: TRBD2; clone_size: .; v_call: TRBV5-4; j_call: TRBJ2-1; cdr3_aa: CASSPLTSGVNEQFF; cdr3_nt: TGTGCCAGCAGCCCCCTAACTAGCGGGGTCAATGAGCAGTTCTTC
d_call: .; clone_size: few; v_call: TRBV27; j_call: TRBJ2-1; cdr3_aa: CASRKSGANEQFF; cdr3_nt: TGTGCCAGCAGAAAATCAGGGGCCAATGAGCAGTTCTTC